This T cell receptor (beta chain) was obtained from a study of T cells in Graves' hyperthyroidism and ophthalmopathy. Study-wide results and limits: Clonotypes that were expanded in thyroid above 0.001 mostly appeared in blood too.

CDR1 SGDLS and CDR2 YYNGEE come from the germline V gene. V was trimmed by 0 bases and J by 4 bases, leaving 11 bases between them. This CDR3 contains 15 residues. TCR beta CDR3 region amplification was performed from RNA transcripts. RT-PCR in the first round (using the HTBI primer set) targeted the TCR CDR3. TCRdb called the multiplex PCR reads again in MiXCR, with one record for every CDR3 protein. In the table there are over 90,000 distinct CDR3 sequences, over 45% of which are singletons. On this clonotype: What it binds is not known.

V is TRBV9 and J is TRBJ2-1; possibly TRBD1 for D (5 bases). The source material was blood. This clonotype originated in a man aged 40-55 years with Graves' hyperthyroidism. CDR3 sequence (DNA): TGTGCCAGCAGCGTAGATATAGGGGATTACAATGAGCAGTTCTTC. Its protein is CASSVDIGDYNEQFF.